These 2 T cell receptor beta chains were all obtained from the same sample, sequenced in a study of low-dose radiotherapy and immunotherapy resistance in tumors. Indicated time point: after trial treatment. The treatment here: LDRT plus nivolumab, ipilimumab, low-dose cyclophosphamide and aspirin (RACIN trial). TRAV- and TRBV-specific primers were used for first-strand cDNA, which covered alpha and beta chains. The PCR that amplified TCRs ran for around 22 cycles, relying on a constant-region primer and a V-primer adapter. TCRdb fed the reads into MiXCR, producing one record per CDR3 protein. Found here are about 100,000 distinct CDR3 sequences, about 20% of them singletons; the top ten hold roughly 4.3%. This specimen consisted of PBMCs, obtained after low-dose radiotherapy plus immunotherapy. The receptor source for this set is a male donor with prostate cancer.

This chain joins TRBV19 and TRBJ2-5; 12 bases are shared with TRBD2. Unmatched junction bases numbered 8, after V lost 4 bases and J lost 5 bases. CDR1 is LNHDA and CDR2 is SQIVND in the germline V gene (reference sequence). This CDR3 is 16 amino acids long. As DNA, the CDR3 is TGTGCCAGTAGTACCCGGACTAGCGGGGAAGGGGAGACCCAGTACTTC. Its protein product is CASSTRTSGEGETQYF.

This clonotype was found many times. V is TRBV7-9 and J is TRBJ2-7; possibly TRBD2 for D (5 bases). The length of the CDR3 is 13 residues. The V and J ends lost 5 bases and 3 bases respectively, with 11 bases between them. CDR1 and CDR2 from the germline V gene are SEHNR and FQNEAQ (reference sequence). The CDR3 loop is CASSRAEGYEQYF. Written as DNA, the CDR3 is TGTGCCAGCAGCCGAGCTGAGGGCTACGAGCAGTACTTC. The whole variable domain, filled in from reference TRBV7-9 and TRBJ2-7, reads DTGVSQNPRHKITKRGQNVTFRCDPISEHNRLYWYRQTLGQGPEFLTYFQNEAQLEKSRLLSDRFSAERPKGSFSTLEIQRTEQGDSAMYLCASSRAEGYEQYFGPGTRLTVT.